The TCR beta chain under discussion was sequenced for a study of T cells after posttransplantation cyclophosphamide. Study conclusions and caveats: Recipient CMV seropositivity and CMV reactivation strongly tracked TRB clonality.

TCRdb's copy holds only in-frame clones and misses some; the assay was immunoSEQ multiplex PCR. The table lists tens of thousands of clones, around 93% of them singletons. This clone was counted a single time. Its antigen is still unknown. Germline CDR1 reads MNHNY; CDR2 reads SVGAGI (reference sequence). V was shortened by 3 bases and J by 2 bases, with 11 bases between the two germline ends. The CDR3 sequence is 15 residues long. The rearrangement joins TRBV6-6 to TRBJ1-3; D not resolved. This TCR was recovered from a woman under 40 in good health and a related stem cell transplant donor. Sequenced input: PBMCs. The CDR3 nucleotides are TGTGCCAGCAGTTATATCGAAGCCCCTGGAAACACCATATATTTT. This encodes CASSYIEAPGNTIYF.